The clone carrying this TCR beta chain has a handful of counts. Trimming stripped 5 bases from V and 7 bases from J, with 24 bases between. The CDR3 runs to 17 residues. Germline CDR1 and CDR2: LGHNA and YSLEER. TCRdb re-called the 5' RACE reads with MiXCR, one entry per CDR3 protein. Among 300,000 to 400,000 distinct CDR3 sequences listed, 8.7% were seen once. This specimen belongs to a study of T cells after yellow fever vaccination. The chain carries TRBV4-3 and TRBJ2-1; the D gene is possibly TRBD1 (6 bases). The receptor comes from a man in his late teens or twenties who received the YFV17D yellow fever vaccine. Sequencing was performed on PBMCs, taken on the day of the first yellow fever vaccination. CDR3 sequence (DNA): TGCGCCAGCAGCACCGCCGGGACAATCGACGAGGGAAATGAGCAGTTCTTC. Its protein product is CASSTAGTIDEGNEQFF.